This passage covers 30 T cell receptor beta chains from one sample sequenced in a study of blood T cell repertoires in COVID-19. Libraries were prepared by immunoSEQ multiplex PCR; TCRdb keeps only in-frame clonotypes and omits some of them. This sample carries more than 350,000 clones, roughly 90% of them seen once, and the ten largest clones take approximately 3%. The sequencing sample was made of peripheral blood. These receptors were taken from a young woman with COVID-19, enrolled during active disease.

This rearrangement joins TRBV15 to TRBJ2-7; 7 bases map to TRBD1. Germline trimming cut 8 bases from V and 6 bases from J; bases unmatched to any gene: 7. The CDR3 spans 12 residues. Germline V gives CDR1 LNHNV, CDR2 YYDKDF (reference sequence). CDR3 DNA: TGTGCCACCCGACAGGGTTGGTCCGAGCAGTACTTC. It encodes CATRQGWSEQYF.

The count of this clone is one. This chain joins TRBV19 and TRBJ1-2, with TRBD1 matching 7 bases. CDR3 length: 15 residues. Germline values: CDR1 LNHDA, CDR2 SQIVND (reference sequence). The J segment lost 4 bases and the V segment lost 7 bases, leaving 12 bases of the junction unmatched. CDR3 nucleotides: TGTGCCAGTACCCCAGGGGGGCGCGAGTCCTATGGCTACACCTTC. It codes for CASTPGGRESYGYTF.

This chain joins TRBV12-5 and TRBJ1-3, with a tentative D call TRBD1 (5 bases). Germline V gene lookup returns CDR1 LGHNT and CDR2 FRNRAP. The CDR3 totals 18 residues. V was trimmed by 2 bases and J by 2 bases, leaving 19 bases between them. CDR3 in amino acids: CASGLTTGGYSTGNTIYF. CDR3 nucleotides: TGTGCTAGTGGTTTGACTACGGGGGGGTACTCCACTGGAAACACCATATATTTT.

This clone was observed once. The rearrangement uses TRBV27 and TRBJ2-5; 10 bases align to TRBD1. The V gene's germline CDR1 is MNHEY and CDR2 SMNVEV (reference sequence). Trimming took 1 base from V and 9 from J; bases not matched to a gene: 2. The CDR3 totals 13 residues. As DNA, the CDR3 is TGTGCCAGCAGTTTATTGGGGACAGGGGCCCAGTACTTC. Protein sequence: CASSLLGTGAQYF.

This chain links TRBV7-9 with TRBJ1-2, with 7 bases lining up with TRBD1. The CDR3 covers 16 residues. Germline loops: CDR1 SEHNR, CDR2 FQNEAQ (reference sequence). The V segment lost 0 bases and the J segment 4 bases; nucleotides outside the gene matches: 8. CDR3 amino acids: CASSLAMGQQLYGYTF. CDR3 coding DNA: TGTGCCAGCAGCTTAGCGATGGGACAGCAACTCTATGGCTACACCTTC. The whole variable domain, filled in from reference TRBV7-9 and TRBJ1-2, reads DTGVSQNPRHKITKRGQNVTFRCDPISEHNRLYWYRQTLGQGPEFLTYFQNEAQLEKSRLLSDRFSAERPKGSFSTLEIQRTEQGDSAMYLCASSLAMGQQLYGYTFGSGTRLTVV.

The chain links TRBV3-1 (or the pseudogene TRBV3-2) to TRBJ2-1; no clear D. Germline lookup yields CDR1 LGHDT and CDR2 YNNKEL (reference sequence). Trimming pared 4 bases from V and 8 bases from J, leaving 6 bases between. The CDR3 is 11 amino acids. The CDR3: CASSRGHEQFF. CDR3 bases: TGTGCCAGCAGCCGAGGCCATGAGCAGTTCTTC.

The V and J genes are TRBV5-6 and TRBJ2-3, with 7 bases that match TRBD1. Germline CDR1 reads SGHDT; CDR2 reads YYEEEE. The ends lost 5 bases at V and 4 bases at J; junction bases unmatched: 13. The CDR3 extends over 16 amino acids. Here the CDR3 DNA reads TGTGCCAGCAGAGGGGGCTCCACCGTAGTGGCAGATACGCAGTATTTT. This codes for CASRGGSTVVADTQYF.

The V call is TRBV10-3, the J call TRBJ1-2; D is ambiguous. The CDR3 has 16 residues. Germline loops: CDR1 ENHRY, CDR2 SYGVKD. Trimming cost V 0 bases and J 2 bases, with 13 bases left between them. In DNA, the CDR3 is TGTGCCATCAGTGAGTCGGCGTCAGGAAAGAACTATGGCTACACCTTC. It is translated as CAISESASGKNYGYTF.

V is TRBV5-1 and J is TRBJ2-5; 9 bases are shared with TRBD1. Looked up from germline, CDR1 is SGHRS and CDR2 is YFSETQ. There are 14 residues in the CDR3. Germline trimming cut 7 bases from V and 5 bases from J; bases unmatched to any gene: 9. The DNA of the CDR3 is TGCGCCAGCCATGCGGGACAGGGAATGGAGACCCAGTACTTC. It specifies CASHAGQGMETQYF.

The chain links TRBV7-9 to TRBJ2-6; 7 bases match TRBD1. V was pared by 3 bases and J by 0 bases, with 8 bases of the junction left unmatched. Germline V CDR1 and CDR2: SEHNR, FQNEAQ (reference sequence). The CDR3 covers 18 residues. In DNA, the CDR3 is TGTGCCAGCAGCTTGACAGGGAAAATGCACTCTGGGGCCAACGTCCTGACTTTC. This translates into CASSLTGKMHSGANVLTF.

The CDR3 DNA sequence: TGTGCCACCAGTGCAGGGTCCACTGAAGCTTTCTTT. Translated, it gives CATSAGSTEAFF. This sequence joins TRBV24-1 and TRBJ1-1, with a possible D match to TRBD1 (5 bases). Trimming shortened V by 5 bases and J by 4 bases, and 7 bases separated the two germline ends. The germline CDR1 and CDR2 sequences are KGHDR and SFDVKD. The CDR3 has 12 residues.

The chain employs TRBV6-5 and TRBJ2-3; 9 bases align to TRBD1. Looked up from germline, CDR1 is MNHEY and CDR2 is SVGAGI. V shed 6 bases and J 1 base; nucleotides not matched to a gene: 2. The CDR3 contains 14 residues. CDR3: CASRRDRGTDTQYF. CDR3 nucleotides: TGTGCCAGCAGAAGGGACAGGGGCACAGATACGCAGTATTTT.

The chain uses TRBV28 and TRBJ2-7, with a tentative D call TRBD2 (6 bases). CDR1 MDHEN and CDR2 SYDVKM come from the germline V gene. The CDR3 is 14 amino acids. Trimming cost V 4 bases and J 2 bases, with 12 bases left between them. CDR3 sequence: CASSSGVSPYEQYF. In DNA form, the CDR3 reads TGTGCCAGCAGTTCGGGGGTCAGTCCCTACGAGCAGTACTTC.

The chain links TRBV11-3 to TRBJ1-1; 7 bases align to TRBD1. Germline V gene data show CDR1 as SGHNT and CDR2 as YENEEA. This CDR3 is 13 amino acids long. V shed 5 bases and J 7 bases; nucleotides not matched to a gene: 7. The DNA for the CDR3 is TGTGCCAGCAGCCTCGAGACAGGGATTGAAGCTTTCTTT. Its protein is CASSLETGIEAFF.

V gene TRBV3-1 (or the pseudogene TRBV3-2) combines with J gene TRBJ1-2; TRBD1 might be the D (6 bases). V was cut by 1 base and J by 0 bases, with 9 bases left in between. The CDR3 contains 15 residues. CDR1 is LGHDT, CDR2 YNNKEL, per germline (reference sequence). In DNA form, the CDR3 reads TGTGCCAGCAGCCAAGGGACAGTAACTAACTATGGCTACACCTTC. Amino acids: CASSQGTVTNYGYTF.

The chain carries TRBV19 and TRBJ1-4, with D uncertain. CDR3 length equals 14 residues. The V gene's germline CDR1 is LNHDA and CDR2 SQIVND (reference sequence). The V end lost 8 bases, the J end lost 8 bases, and 18 bases lay between the germline ends. CDR3 bases: TGTGCCAGTGCCCCCCCGCCAGATTTCGAAAAACTGTTTTTT. Residues: CASAPPPDFEKLFF.

The V and J genes are TRBV5-1 and TRBJ1-1; 8 nucleotides match TRBD1. The length of the CDR3 is 14 residues. The V and J ends lost 2 bases and 3 bases, in that order; junction bases with no gene match: 3. CDR1 and CDR2 from the germline V gene are SGHRS and YFSETQ. The CDR3 bases are TGCGCCAGCAGCTTTAAACAGGGGGACACTGAAGCTTTCTTT. Protein sequence: CASSFKQGDTEAFF.

V is TRBV9 and J is TRBJ2-1, with TRBD2 as a possible D gene (6 bases). Germline V gene sequence: CDR1 SGDLS, CDR2 YYNGEE. V was cut by 3 bases and J by 6 bases, with 7 bases left in between. This CDR3 contains 12 residues. This chain's CDR3 is CASSDSGNEQFF. CDR3 DNA sequence: TGTGCCAGCAGCGATAGCGGCAATGAGCAGTTCTTC.

This chain joins TRBV6-2 or TRBV6-3 and TRBJ1-1; TRBD1 matches at 7 bases. V trimming: 0 bases; J trimming: 4 bases; junction bases outside the gene matches: 5. The CDR3 has 15 amino acids. Germline CDR1 is MNHEY and CDR2 is SVGEGT. Here the CDR3 DNA reads TGTGCCAGCAGTTACTCACCAGGGGGTTTCACTGAAGCTTTCTTT. As protein: CASSYSPGGFTEAFF.

The chain carries TRBV2 and TRBJ1-3; D gene ambiguous. This CDR3 comprises 14 residues. V gave up 2 bases and J gave up 0 bases, with 5 bases separating them. Germline V gene lookup returns CDR1 SNHLY and CDR2 FYNNEI. The CDR3 spells CASSEKHSGNTIYF. The CDR3 DNA follows: TGTGCCAGCAGTGAAAAACACTCTGGAAACACCATATATTTT.

J is TRBJ2-3 and V is TRBV4-2; 7 bases align to TRBD1. The CDR3 runs 18 residues. Germline CDR1 LGHNA, CDR2 YNFKEQ. The V and J ends lost 1 base and 0 bases, in that order; junction bases with no gene match: 10. CDR3 region: CASSQGLLRDSSTDTQYF. The CDR3 DNA reads TGTGCCAGCAGCCAAGGGCTCCTCCGGGACAGCAGCACAGATACGCAGTATTTT.

The chain carries TRBV21-1 and TRBJ2-4; TRBD1 is the table's D call, not checked against the DNA. TRBV21-1 is marked as a pseudogene. The CDR3 runs 22 residues. CDR3 sequence reads: CASSKGTRGGRPYLRAKNIQYF. CDR3 sequence (DNA): TGTGCCAGCAGCAAAGGAACCAGGGGTGGCAGACCCTATTTAAGAGCCAAAAACATTCAGTACTTC.

This chain uses TRBV30 with TRBJ1-1; perhaps TRBD1 as D (6 bases). The V gene lost 4 bases and the J gene lost 4 bases, with 16 bases spanning the gap. The CDR3 consists of 14 residues. Germline CDR1 is GTSNPN and CDR2 is SVGIG (reference sequence). The DNA for the CDR3 is TGTGCCTGGAAGGACAGAAAAAGGGGCACTGAAGCTTTCTTT. Translation: CAWKDRKRGTEAFF.

V gene TRBV11-3 combines with J gene TRBJ2-7; D possibly corresponds to TRBD1 (6 bases). Trimming took 3 bases from V and 5 from J, leaving 20 bases between them. Germline V gene sequence: CDR1 SGHNT, CDR2 YENEEA. This CDR3 is built from 16 residues. Written as DNA, the CDR3 is TGTGCCAGCAGCTTCTTCGAGGGACACCTCTGGAACGAGCAGTACGTC. This translates into CASSFFEGHLWNEQYV.

The rearrangement links TRBV21-1 to TRBJ2-3; TRBD2, the D gene given by the table, was not confirmed from the DNA. TRBV21-1 is described as a pseudogene. This CDR3 is built from 17 residues. CDR3 DNA: TGTGCCAGCAGCAAAGATGTGGTTAGCGGGAAGTTTCATACGCAGTATTTT. Translation gives CASSKDVVSGKFHTQYF.

The V gene is TRBV27, the J gene TRBJ2-7; 8 nucleotides align to TRBD1. Trimming at V came to 7 bases and at J to 1 base, leaving 3 bases not matched to a gene. The germline CDR1 and CDR2 sequences are MNHEY and SMNVEV (reference sequence). The CDR3 has 13 residues. The CDR3 loop reads CASKRTGSYEQYV. The CDR3 DNA reads TGTGCCAGCAAAAGGACAGGGTCCTACGAGCAGTACGTC.

This sequence joins TRBV11-2 and TRBJ2-7; maybe TRBD1 (6 bases). The germline CDR1 and CDR2 sequences are SGHAT and FQNNGV. This CDR3 spans 14 amino acids. V lost 0 bases and J lost 2, with 8 bases in between. CDR3 sequence reads: CASSLDRGPYEQYV. The DNA for the CDR3 is TGTGCCAGCAGCTTAGACAGGGGTCCCTACGAGCAGTACGTC.

The genes are TRBV28 and TRBJ1-1; D not resolved. Germline V gives CDR1 MDHEN, CDR2 SYDVKM. CDR3 length equals 13 residues. The V end was cut by 8 bases, the J end by 0 bases, with 10 bases between. The CDR3, as DNA: TGTGCCAGCTTGAGGGAGTTGAACACTGAAGCTTTCTTT. Protein product: CASLRELNTEAFF.

J is TRBJ2-2 and V is TRBV5-4; D unresolved. From germline, CDR1 is SGHNT and CDR2 YYREEE (reference sequence). V dropped 0 bases and J dropped 6 bases, with 9 bases sitting between them. CDR3 length equals 14 residues. The CDR3 DNA follows: TGTGCCAGCAGCTTGGACTTCCGGGCCGGGGAGCTGTTTTTT. This translates into CASSLDFRAGELFF.

V gene TRBV7-9 combines with J gene TRBJ2-7; D gene uncertain. Germline values: CDR1 SEHNR, CDR2 FQNEAQ (reference sequence). This CDR3 has 14 residues. Trimming shortened V by 5 bases and J by 4 bases, and 15 bases separated the two germline ends. The CDR3 nucleotides are TGTGCCAGCAGCCCCAGAGGCTCCTCTTACGAGCAGTACTTC. Its protein is CASSPRGSSYEQYF. The entire variable domain, with the rest obtained from reference TRBV7-9 and TRBJ2-7, is as follows: DTGVSQNPRHKITKRGQNVTFRCDPISEHNRLYWYRQTLGQGPEFLTYFQNEAQLEKSRLLSDRFSAERPKGSFSTLEIQRTEQGDSAMYLCASSPRGSSYEQYFGPGTRLTVT.